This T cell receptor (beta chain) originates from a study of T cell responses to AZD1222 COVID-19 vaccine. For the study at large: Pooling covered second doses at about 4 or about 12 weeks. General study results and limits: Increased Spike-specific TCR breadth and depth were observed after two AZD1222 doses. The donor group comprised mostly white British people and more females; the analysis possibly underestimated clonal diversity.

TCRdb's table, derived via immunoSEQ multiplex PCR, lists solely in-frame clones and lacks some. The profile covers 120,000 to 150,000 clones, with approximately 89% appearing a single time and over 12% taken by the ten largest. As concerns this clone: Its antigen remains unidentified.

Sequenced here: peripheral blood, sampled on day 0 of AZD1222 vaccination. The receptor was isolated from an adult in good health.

The CDR3 region is CASSKVSDEQFF. CDR3 nucleotides: TGTGCCAGCAGCAAAGTTTCGGATGAGCAGTTCTTC. The chain recombines TRBV11-3 with TRBJ2-1; no clear D. The CDR3 runs to 12 residues. With 5 bases removed from V and 8 bases from J, the gap between germline ends came to 10 bases. Germline V gene data show CDR1 as SGHNT and CDR2 as YENEEA.